This T cell receptor (beta chain) was documented in a study of neurological immune-mediated disorders (dated by TCRdb to the late 2010s). General notes on the study: Peripheral blood TCR-beta repertoires from HTLV-I-associated myelopathy (HAM/TSP) patients, multiple sclerosis patients and healthy controls were compared by UMI-based sequencing. Longitudinal HAM/TSP donors and healthy donors each had 3 time-points at intervals of roughly 3-40 months. Of the approximately 70 subjects in the cohort, approximately 15 were HAM/TSP patients, approximately 35 were multiple sclerosis patients, and about 20 were healthy controls. The approximately 100 TCR-beta libraries included longitudinal samples, technical triplicates and paired sorted CD4+ and CD8+ T-cell subsets alongside PBMC samples. Broad study findings and their caveats: The highest TCR clonal expansion was observed in HAM/TSP patients, whereas the lowest was observed in MS patients, even when compared with healthy controls. No identical CDR3 amino acid sequences were shared among expanded clones across subjects, suggesting private TCR-beta repertoires in all groups.

Reading from cysteine to phenylalanine, the CDR3 counts 16 amino acids. Solely the CDR3 DNA is kept, with 48 bases framed from the first base. The germline V gene provides CDR1 SGHVS and CDR2 FQNEAQ. V lost 5 bases and J lost 0 bases, and the count of bases not matched to a germline gene is 7. The sample holds many counts of this clonotype. Its binding antigen is unknown. The sample holds no much larger clone one base away, and base qualities are not on file. cDNA synthesis used template-switch 5'RACE with a primer carrying a 10-nucleotide random unique molecular identifier tagging each TCR transcript. Every sequencing run covered 15-18 subjects and yielded more than 170 million TCR-beta sequences. The RNeasy kit was used for extraction of total RNA. The KAPA Real-time Library Amplification kit was used to amplify TCR-beta VDJ regions with primers for the TCR constant region and the 5'RACE anchor. Sample indexes and Illumina adaptors were added in a first PCR, after which library yield was increased in a second PCR. After Ampure bead purification, the roughly 650 bp TCR product was size-selected on a 2% E-gel SizeSelection system. Before pooling, library quality was assessed on a Bioanalyzer, concentration was determined with Qubit, and library quantification was performed with the Kapa Library Quantification kit. An Illumina HiSeq 2500 was used to sequence the libraries paired-end at 2 x 150 bp. To increase sequence diversity, roughly 24-32% phiX was spiked into each library pool. On the authors' methods: The UMI-based MiGEC pipeline processed quality-filtered reads and removed over 80% of raw TCR sequences during error correction. IMGT germline references were used for aligning VDJ genes, and each clonotype was defined as a unique CDR3 amino acid sequence together with its V-J genes. Clonal expansion, Shannon diversity and CDR3 relatedness were evaluated with VDJtools (CalcPairwiseDistances, ClusterSamples), while phylogenetic trees were built in CLCbio workbench. Using coefficient-of-variation modelling across technical triplicates, the study counted a clone as expanded if it had at least 8 unique UMIs. The public reads were quality trimmed at Q25 with fastp and then assembled into clones with MiXCR by TCRdb, keeping productive beta chains. Each entry is one CDR3 protein sequence, shown with its most common DNA and genes. The V and J calls and clone size are TCRdb's, not the authors'. The table for this sample lists 40,000 to 60,000 distinct CDR3 sequences; roughly 13% of them were counted only once. 4.5% to 5.5% of the sample rests with the top ten.

Reading the label with the study, this specimen's time point is: longitudinal time-point 2. Unsorted PBMC libraries were generated from 2 million PBMCs stored in RNAlater at -80 °C until RNA extraction. PBMCs were separated from peripheral blood using Ficoll-Hypaque density gradient centrifugation and then cryopreserved in liquid nitrogen. Recombination linked TRBV7-8 to TRBJ1-1, with TRBD1 matching 9 junction bases. This sequence originates from a male donor with HTLV-1-associated myelopathy (HAM/TSP). Sequencing was done on a sample of PBMCs. The CDR3 amino acid sequence is: CASSSAGTGLNTEAFF. The nucleotides are TGTGCCAGCAGCAGTGCCGGGACAGGGTTGAACACTGAAGCTTTCTTT.